The 30 T cell receptor beta chains in this list originate from one sample, sequenced in a study of Graves' ophthalmopathy and Graves' hyperthyroidism. Using RNA transcripts, the TCR beta CDR3 regions were amplified. Scientists carried out first-round RT-PCR using HTBI primers and then a second-round multiplex PCR. TCRdb processed the multiplex PCR reads anew with MiXCR; each CDR3 protein has one entry. The sample carries hundreds of thousands of distinct CDR3 sequences, 35% to 50% recorded once. Sequenced sample: peripheral blood. The receptors derive from an adult man with Graves' ophthalmopathy.

The rearrangement uses TRBV14 and TRBJ2-5, with D possibly being TRBD1 (6 bases). Trimming stripped 1 base from V and 1 base from J, with 13 bases between. This CDR3 is 16 amino acids long. The germline gives CDR1 SGHDN, CDR2 FVKESK. CDR3 sequence: CASSQGGSRGQETQYF. As DNA, the CDR3 is TGTGCCAGCAGCCAAGGGGGGAGCAGGGGCCAAGAGACCCAGTACTTC.

The J gene is TRBJ2-2, the V gene TRBV9; possibly TRBD2 for D (5 bases). The germline V gene encodes CDR1 SGDLS and CDR2 YYNGEE. V lost 7 bases and J lost 4, with 11 bases in between. This CDR3 has 13 residues. The CDR3 is CASERPITGELFF. CDR3 nucleotides: TGTGCCAGCGAGCGGCCGATCACCGGGGAGCTGTTTTTT.

This clonotype was observed a single time. A much larger clone is a single base away; this may be a read error. The chain recombines TRBV10-3 with TRBJ1-6, with D perhaps TRBD1 (5 bases). Looked up from germline, CDR1 is ENHRY and CDR2 is SYGVKD. The CDR3 covers 15 residues. With 6 bases removed from V and 3 bases from J, the gap between germline ends came to 12 bases. CDR3 region: CAIRVRGNYNSPLHF. CDR3 DNA sequence: TGTGCCATCAGGGTGAGGGGAAACTATAATTCACCCCTCCACTTT.

This clonotype appeared many times. The chain has TRBV7-3 and TRBJ1-2; a weak D match, TRBD1 (6 bases). This CDR3 region has 12 residues. Per the germline V gene, CDR1 is SGHTA and CDR2 is FQGTGA. The germline V and J ends were trimmed by 6 bases and 7 bases, with 12 bases remaining between them. CDR3 DNA sequence: TGTGCCAGCAGTTCAGGGGTTGGTGGCTACACCTTC. Protein product: CASSSGVGGYTF.

The CDR3 sequence is CASSSWTGYTLFGANVLTF. CDR3 coding DNA: TGTGCCAGCAGCTCCTGGACGGGGTACACCTTATTCGGGGCCAACGTCCTGACTTTC. The genes are TRBV9 and TRBJ2-6, with D possibly being TRBD2 (5 bases). This CDR3 is built from 19 residues. V lost 4 bases and J lost 4, with 24 bases in between. CDR1 is SGDLS, CDR2 YYNGEE, per germline.

V is TRBV10-3 and J is TRBJ2-2; no definite D call. V shed 4 bases and J shed 3 bases, with 12 bases lying between them. This CDR3 region has 15 residues. In germline, CDR1 is ENHRY, CDR2 SYGVKD. CDR3 amino acids: CAISASSQYTGELFF. The CDR3 DNA reads as TGTGCCATCAGTGCCAGCTCACAGTACACCGGGGAGCTGTTTTTT.

CDR3 sequence (DNA): TGTGCCAGCAGTGAAGGGGATCCCTACGAGCAGTACTTC. Translating it yields CASSEGDPYEQYF. The V gene is TRBV6-1, the J gene TRBJ2-7; D remains unclear. Trimming removed 1 base from V and 2 bases from J, with 6 bases in between. The CDR3 has 13 residues. Germline V gene lookup returns CDR1 MNHNS and CDR2 SASEGT.

The chain employs TRBV10-3 and TRBJ1-1; D is unclear. The CDR3 consists of 12 residues. The germline gives CDR1 ENHRY, CDR2 SYGVKD. V was clipped by 11 bases and J by 1 base, with 11 bases between them. Here the CDR3 reads CAVGQPNTEAFF. The CDR3 DNA reads as TGTGCCGTTGGGCAGCCGAACACTGAAGCTTTCTTT.

This clonotype was seen a handful of times. The gene calls are TRBV11-3 and TRBJ1-1, with unresolved D. V lost 1 base to trimming and J lost 5 bases, with 8 bases between them. In germline, CDR1 is SGHNT, CDR2 YENEEA. The CDR3 contains 13 residues. CDR3 protein: CASSLAPRTEAFF. CDR3 in DNA: TGTGCCAGCAGCTTAGCCCCGAGGACTGAAGCTTTCTTT.

This clonotype has ten or more counts. This sequence joins TRBV2 and TRBJ1-1, with D unclear. Germline lookup yields CDR1 SNHLY and CDR2 FYNNEI. Trimming cost V 8 bases and J 0 bases, with 7 bases left between them. This CDR3 region has 12 residues. The CDR3 reads CASVRVNTEAFF. CDR3 sequence (DNA): TGTGCCAGCGTAAGGGTGAACACTGAAGCTTTCTTT.

The gene calls are TRBV7-2 and TRBJ2-7; TRBD2 matches at 7 bases. J was trimmed by 3 bases and V by 0 bases; bases with no gene match: 5. CDR1 is SGHTA and CDR2 is FQGNSA in the germline V gene. The CDR3 has 15 amino acids. CDR3 loop: CASSLAGGYLYEQYF. DNA for the CDR3: TGTGCCAGCAGCTTAGCGGGGGGGTACCTCTACGAGCAGTACTTC.

Ten or more counts support this clonotype. V is TRBV29-1 and J is TRBJ2-5; D might be TRBD1 or TRBD2, each matching 5 bases. V lost 6 bases and J 5 bases, leaving 13 bases between the germline ends. The CDR3 is made up of 12 amino acids. Germline-derived CDR1 and CDR2 are SQVTM and ANQGSEA. The CDR3: CSVGEGRETQYF. In DNA form, the CDR3 reads TGCAGCGTCGGTGAGGGGCGGGAGACCCAGTACTTC. The variable domain in full, with the rest retrieved from reference TRBV29-1 and TRBJ2-5, is SAVISQKPSRDICQRGTSLTIQCQVDSQVTMMFWYRQQPGQSLTLIATANQGSEATYESGFVIDKFPISRPNLTFSTLTVSNMSPEDSSIYLCSVGEGRETQYFGPGTRLLVL.

In this sample, this clonotype turned up a few times. This sequence joins TRBV9 and TRBJ2-6; TRBD1 aligns across 7 bases. The CDR3 runs to 16 residues. V shed 4 bases and J 5 bases; nucleotides not matched to a gene: 9. CDR1 and CDR2 from the germline V gene are SGDLS and YYNGEE. The DNA of the CDR3 is TGTGCCAGCAGCCAAGATATAGGGGGCTGGGCCAACGTCCTGACTTTC. Its protein is CASSQDIGGWANVLTF.

This clonotype has just a few counts. The V call is TRBV28, the J call TRBJ1-4, with D possibly TRBD1 on 5 matching bases. The germline V and J ends were trimmed by 5 bases and 4 bases, with 11 bases remaining between them. From germline, CDR1 is MDHEN and CDR2 SYDVKM. The CDR3 spans 14 residues. The CDR3 reads CASSGGTFNEKLFF. In DNA, the CDR3 is TGTGCCAGCAGTGGGGGAACCTTTAATGAAAAACTGTTTTTT.

This clonotype was counted at least ten times. This chain joins TRBV5-6 and TRBJ2-7; D is ambiguous. The CDR3 covers 15 residues. Germline V CDR1 and CDR2: SGHDT, YYEEEE. V dropped 1 base and J dropped 5 bases, with 16 bases sitting between them. CDR3 sequence reads: CASSLRPPRSHEQYF. CDR3 bases: TGTGCCAGCAGCTTGAGGCCTCCAAGGTCCCACGAGCAGTACTTC.

The V gene is TRBV7-2, the J gene TRBJ1-2, with a possible D match to TRBD1 (5 bases). The germline V gene encodes CDR1 SGHTA and CDR2 FQGNSA. With 3 bases removed from V and 4 bases from J, the gap between germline ends came to 12 bases. This CDR3 spans 14 amino acids. CDR3 sequence (DNA): TGTGCCAGCAGCTTCGGACGGGGCACCTATGGCTACACCTTC. Translated: CASSFGRGTYGYTF.

This chain joins TRBV7-9 and TRBJ1-2; D call uncertain. Deletions cut 7 bases from V and 4 bases from J, with 19 bases between. From germline, CDR1 is SEHNR and CDR2 FQNEAQ (reference sequence). The CDR3 loop spans 15 amino acids. The CDR3 DNA follows: TGTGCCAGCACGTGGGCCAGAACATCCCTCTATGGCTACACCTTC. This gives the protein CASTWARTSLYGYTF. Filled out from reference TRBV7-9 and TRBJ1-2, the complete variable domain reads DTGVSQNPRHKITKRGQNVTFRCDPISEHNRLYWYRQTLGQGPEFLTYFQNEAQLEKSRLLSDRFSAERPKGSFSTLEIQRTEQGDSAMYLCASTWARTSLYGYTFGSGTRLTVV.

This clonotype has a single count. The chain links TRBV24-1 to TRBJ2-7; a weak D match, TRBD1 (5 bases). The CDR3 has 11 residues. CDR1 KGHDR and CDR2 SFDVKD come from the germline V gene. The V gene lost 4 bases and the J gene lost 9 bases, with 9 bases spanning the gap. The CDR3 coding sequence is TGTGCCACCAGTGACGACAGTCGGCAGTACTTC. Translated, it gives CATSDDSRQYF.

This clonotype showed up many times. V is TRBV9 and J is TRBJ1-1; TRBD1 agrees at 8 bases. Germline trimming cut 0 bases from V and 4 bases from J; bases unmatched to any gene: 5. The CDR3 sequence is 15 residues long. CDR1 is SGDLS and CDR2 is YYNGEE in the germline V gene. CDR3 bases: TGTGCCAGCAGCGTAGTGTCAGGGGGCTTCACTGAAGCTTTCTTT. Translating it yields CASSVVSGGFTEAFF.

This clonotype occurred many times. The chain carries TRBV24-1 and TRBJ1-1; 8 bases map to TRBD1. Germline assignment: CDR1 KGHDR and CDR2 SFDVKD. V lost 4 bases, J lost 4 bases, and 7 bases stayed unmatched. The CDR3 consists of 15 residues. The CDR3 DNA reads as TGTGCCACCAGTGACTCCGGGACAGGTCCCACTGAAGCTTTCTTT. It yields the protein CATSDSGTGPTEAFF.

The chain links TRBV5-1 to TRBJ2-7; 8 nucleotides match TRBD1. Germline trimming cut 4 bases from V and 4 bases from J; bases unmatched to any gene: 7. Germline V gene sequence: CDR1 SGHRS, CDR2 YFSETQ. This CDR3 is built from 14 residues. CDR3 sequence: CASSISGTGYEQYF. The CDR3 region has the DNA TGCGCCAGCAGCATATCCGGGACAGGTTACGAGCAGTACTTC.

This clonotype was seen a handful of times. The chain joins TRBV10-3 to TRBJ2-3; 12 positions agree with TRBD2. Germline lookup yields CDR1 ENHRY and CDR2 SYGVKD. J gave up 3 bases and V 4 bases, and 2 bases lay outside the gene matches. The CDR3 contains 15 residues. For the CDR3, the DNA is TGTGCCATCAGTGGCCTAGCGGGAGGGACAGATACGCAGTATTTT. It encodes CAISGLAGGTDTQYF.

This chain links TRBV27 with TRBJ1-1; possibly TRBD1 for D (5 bases). Per germline, CDR1 MNHEY and CDR2 SMNVEV (reference sequence). The CDR3 covers 13 residues. Trimming stripped 4 bases from V and 2 bases from J, with 8 bases between. Here the CDR3 DNA reads TGTGCCAGCAGTTGGAGGGGAAACACTGAAGCTTTCTTT. Its translation is CASSWRGNTEAFF.

The genes are TRBV15 and TRBJ1-1; the match to TRBD1 covers 9 bases. V lost 6 bases and J lost 4; bases outside the gene matches: 3. This CDR3 comprises 13 residues. The germline CDR1 and CDR2 sequences are LNHNV and YYDKDF (reference sequence). As DNA, the CDR3 is TGTGCCACCAGTCTGACAGGGGGCACTGAAGCTTTCTTT. Translation: CATSLTGGTEAFF.

This clonotype came up once. The chain combines TRBV10-3 with TRBJ2-2; TRBD1 is a possible D gene (6 bases). V lost 8 bases to trimming and J lost 8 bases, with 18 bases between them. The CDR3 extends over 14 amino acids. The germline CDR1 and CDR2 sequences are ENHRY and SYGVKD. CDR3 protein: CAIQARLGTGELFF. CDR3 nucleotide sequence: TGTGCCATCCAGGCCCGACTCGGGACAGGGGAGCTGTTTTTT.

V and J are TRBV11-1 and TRBJ1-1, with TRBD1 identical over 11 bases. J lost 4 bases, V lost 5 bases, and 6 bases had no gene match. The CDR3 contains 15 residues. CDR1 is SGHAT, CDR2 FQDESV, per germline (reference sequence). The CDR3 nucleotides are TGTGCCAGCAGCCATCCGGGGACAGGGGGCACTGAAGCTTTCTTT. Translating it yields CASSHPGTGGTEAFF.

This chain joins TRBV2 and TRBJ2-5; 7 nucleotides line up with TRBD1. Germline loops: CDR1 SNHLY, CDR2 FYNNEI. The CDR3 is 16 amino acids. J gave up 5 bases and V 3 bases, and 12 bases lay outside the gene matches. This CDR3 reads CASSEDGRGRLETQYF. The CDR3, as DNA: TGTGCCAGCAGTGAGGACGGAAGGGGGCGTTTGGAGACCCAGTACTTC.

Details on this clonotype: A junction boundary mismatches the germline segment, possibly from a read error. The chain uses TRBV5-1 and TRBJ2-5; D is uncertain. The CDR3 totals 13 residues. In germline, CDR1 is SGHRS, CDR2 YFSETQ. CDR3 nucleotides: TGTGCCAGCAGCCCGGATTTACAGTCGACCCAGTACTTC. It translates to CASSPDLQSTQYF.

This clonotype was found many times. The chain uses TRBV10-3 and TRBJ1-5, with D hard to call. The CDR3 spans 13 residues. Trimming took off 3 bases at V and 4 bases at J, with 7 bases between the two ends. Germline V gives CDR1 ENHRY, CDR2 SYGVKD. The chain's CDR3 is CAISDLENQPQHF. The CDR3 bases are TGTGCCATCAGTGACCTTGAGAATCAGCCCCAGCATTTT.

The rearrangement uses TRBV18 and TRBJ2-7; D perhaps matches TRBD1 (5 bases). This CDR3 has 14 residues. Per germline, CDR1 KGHSH and CDR2 LQKENI. V gave up 2 bases and J gave up 3 bases, with 11 bases separating them. The CDR3 sequence is CASSPGLQGYEQYF. CDR3 sequence (DNA): TGTGCCAGCTCACCAGGCCTTCAGGGCTACGAGCAGTACTTC.